This T cell receptor beta chain was found in a study of T cells in Graves' hyperthyroidism and ophthalmopathy. TCR beta CDR3 regions were amplified from RNA. A set of HTBI primers served as the primers for a first-round RT-PCR of the TCR CDR3. TCRdb reanalysed the multiplex PCR reads using MiXCR and keeps one entry per CDR3 protein. The sample has 350,000 or so distinct CDR3 sequences; 15% to 20% are singletons. Many counts were recorded for this clonotype. The germline V and J ends were trimmed by 8 bases and 12 bases, with 13 bases remaining between them. The CDR3 loop spans 10 amino acids. From germline, CDR1 is SNHLY and CDR2 FYNNEI.

The source is a woman in her thirties or forties with Graves' ophthalmopathy. Sequences were obtained from blood. The chain links TRBV2 to TRBJ1-1; unclear D gene. The CDR3 loop is CASRALGTFF. The CDR3 coding sequence is TGTGCCAGCCGGGCCCTTGGAACTTTCTTT.